This paragraph covers one T cell receptor (beta chain) sequence. Its antigen is undetermined. The data were obtained in a study of T cell repertoires in cytomegalovirus infection. On the study more broadly: Based on public TCR beta signatures, there were indications of CMV infection and of a matching HLA type.

The CDR3 is made up of 13 amino acids. V was shortened by 2 bases and J by 3 bases, with 8 bases between the two germline ends. CDR1 and CDR2 (germline): MNHEY, SVGEGT. Study outcomes and limitations: The ex vivo response was dominated by HLA-C-restricted CMV-specific TCR beta clonotypes.

MiXCR was run by TCRdb on the reads, yielding one entry per CDR3 protein. Of about 130,000 distinct CDR3 sequences listed, more than 25% are singletons. The J gene is TRBJ2-7, the V gene TRBV6-2 or TRBV6-3; D gene unclear. This receptor was taken from a human donor in good health (CMV status not recorded). Some clones in this sample may be carry-over from other donors' samples. The sequencing here drew on CD8+ T cells from cultured PBMCs, taken from culture after CMV antigen stimulation. CDR3: CASSYTVVYEQYF. CDR3 in DNA: TGTGCCAGCAGTTACACGGTCGTCTACGAGCAGTACTTC.